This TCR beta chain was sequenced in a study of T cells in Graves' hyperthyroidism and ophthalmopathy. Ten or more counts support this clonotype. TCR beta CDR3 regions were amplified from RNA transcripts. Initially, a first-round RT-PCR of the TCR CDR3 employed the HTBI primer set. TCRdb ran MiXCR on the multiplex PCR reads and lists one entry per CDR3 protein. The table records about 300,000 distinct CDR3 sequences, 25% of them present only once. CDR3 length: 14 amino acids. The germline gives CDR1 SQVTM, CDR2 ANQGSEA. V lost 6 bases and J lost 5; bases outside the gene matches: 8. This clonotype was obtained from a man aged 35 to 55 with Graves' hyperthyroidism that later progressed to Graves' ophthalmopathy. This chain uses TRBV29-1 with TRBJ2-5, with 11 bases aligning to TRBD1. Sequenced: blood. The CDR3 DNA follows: TGCAGCGTCCTAGGGGACAGGGGGTCGGAGACCCAGTACTTC. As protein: CSVLGDRGSETQYF.